A single sample gave rise to the 22 T cell receptor beta chains below, sequenced in a study of response to subunit inactivated influenza vaccine. Using its own MiXCR run on the RT-PCR reads, TCRdb lists one record per CDR3 protein. The sample holds 530,000 or so distinct CDR3 sequences, 25% seen once. The source material was CD4+ T cells sorted from PBMCs, sampled more than 4 days after vaccination. The receptors shown here come from a man in his fifties who received an inactivated influenza vaccine.

This clonotype was seen only once. The chain links TRBV18 to TRBJ2-2, with D unresolved. The V end was cut by 5 bases, the J end by 9 bases, with 13 bases between. The CDR3 is 13 amino acids. The germline CDR1 and CDR2 sequences are KGHSH and LQKENI. The CDR3 loop is CASSASAVRELFF. DNA for the CDR3: TGTGCCAGCTCAGCCTCAGCAGTCCGGGAGCTGTTTTTT.

The rearrangement joins TRBV10-3 to TRBJ1-1; perhaps TRBD1 as D (5 bases). Germline V gene data show CDR1 as ENHRY and CDR2 as SYGVKD. The V end was cut by 3 bases, the J end by 1 base, with 6 bases between. This CDR3 comprises 13 residues. As DNA, the CDR3 is TGTGCCATCAGTGATAGGGGGAACACTGAAGCTTTCTTT. It specifies CAISDRGNTEAFF.

The rearrangement links TRBV3-1 to TRBJ2-4; D is unresolved. The CDR3 totals 17 residues. The germline CDR1 and CDR2 sequences are LGHDT and YNNKEL (reference sequence). V dropped 0 bases and J dropped 2 bases, with 14 bases sitting between them. The CDR3 DNA reads TGTGCCAGCAGCCAAGATGGCTCCGGGCGTACCAAAAACATTCAGTACTTC. It is translated as CASSQDGSGRTKNIQYF.

This clonotype appeared a few times. The V call is TRBV5-1, the J call TRBJ2-5; D is unclear. There are 15 residues in the CDR3. V lost 0 bases and J 5 bases, leaving 14 bases between the germline ends. Germline-derived CDR1 and CDR2 are SGHRS and YFSETQ. The CDR3 bases are TGCGCCAGCAGCTTGGTAGCAACAAAAGGGGAGACCCAGTACTTC. As protein: CASSLVATKGETQYF.

In this sample, this clonotype turned up a few times. The V and J genes are TRBV7-8 and TRBJ1-5; no clear D gene. The CDR3 contains 15 residues. Germline V gene data show CDR1 as SGHVS and CDR2 as FQNEAQ. Between the trimmed V and J ends, which lost 1 base and 6 bases, there was a span of 13 bases. CDR3 amino acids: CASSLGPIDGQPQHF. CDR3 bases: TGTGCCAGCAGCTTAGGCCCGATAGACGGTCAGCCCCAGCATTTT.

The table lists this clonotype with a few counts. The J gene is TRBJ2-2, the V gene TRBV4-1; 9 bases are a match to TRBD1. V trimming: 4 bases; J trimming: 4 bases; junction bases outside the gene matches: 4. This CDR3 is 15 amino acids long. CDR1 and CDR2 (germline): MGHRA, YSYEKL. The CDR3 DNA is TGCGCCAGCAGCCTAGGGACAGGGTTCACCGGGGAGCTGTTTTTT. Translating it yields CASSLGTGFTGELFF.

Many counts were recorded for this clonotype. The chain's CDR3 is CASSLTGFTDTQYF. The DNA of the CDR3 is TGTGCCAGCAGCCTGACCGGGTTCACAGATACGCAGTATTTT. This chain links TRBV7-9 with TRBJ2-3, with unresolved D. The CDR3 runs 14 residues. V was trimmed by 5 bases and J by 2 bases, leaving 11 bases between them. CDR1 is SEHNR and CDR2 is FQNEAQ in the germline V gene (reference sequence).

This clonotype was seen repeatedly, ten times or more. The J gene is TRBJ2-5, the V gene TRBV7-9, with unresolved D. The CDR3 is 15 amino acids. Trimming took off 0 bases at V and 2 bases at J, with 10 bases between the two ends. Per germline, CDR1 SEHNR and CDR2 FQNEAQ (reference sequence). CDR3 sequence reads: CASSLASGFQETQYF. CDR3 nucleotide sequence: TGTGCCAGCAGCTTAGCGTCCGGGTTTCAAGAGACCCAGTACTTC.

This clonotype was counted a few times. The rearrangement links TRBV6-2 or TRBV6-3 to TRBJ2-2; TRBD1 agrees at 8 bases. Germline loops: CDR1 MNHEY, CDR2 SVGEGT. Trimming cost V 6 bases and J 4 bases; bases outside gene matches: 4. This CDR3 region has 14 residues. This chain's CDR3 is CASSRGLITGELFF. The CDR3 coding sequence is TGTGCCAGCAGCAGGGGGCTAATCACCGGGGAGCTGTTTTTT.

This clonotype appeared a few times. V usage is TRBV11-2 and J usage is TRBJ1-3; 8 positions agree with TRBD1. This CDR3 has 13 residues. Trimming cost V 5 bases and J 7 bases; bases outside gene matches: 4. Germline V CDR1 and CDR2: SGHAT, FQNNGV. For the CDR3, the DNA is TGTGCCAGCAGCACGGACAGGGTGAACACCATATATTTT. Its protein product is CASSTDRVNTIYF. The complete variable domain, with remaining parts taken from reference TRBV11-2 and TRBJ1-3, reads EAGVAQSPRYKIIEKRQSVAFWCNPISGHATLYWYQQILGQGPKLLIQFQNNGVVDDSQLPKDRFSAERLKGVDSTLKIQPAKLEDSAVYLCASSTDRVNTIYFGEGSWLTVV.

The chain recombines TRBV9 with TRBJ1-4, with 9 bases fitting TRBD1. V dropped 5 bases and J dropped 6; count of bases not matched to a gene: 8. Germline loops: CDR1 SGDLS, CDR2 YYNGEE. There are 15 residues in the CDR3. CDR3 amino acids: CASSDGRQGDEKLFF. CDR3 DNA: TGTGCCAGCAGTGATGGACGACAGGGGGATGAAAAACTGTTTTTT. The whole variable domain, filled in from reference TRBV9 and TRBJ1-4, reads DSGVTQTPKHLITATGQRVTLRCSPRSGDLSVYWYQQSLDQGLQFLIQYYNGEERAKGNILERFSAQQFPDLHSELNLSSLELGDSALYFCASSDGRQGDEKLFFGSGTQLSVL.

This clonotype has only a few counts. The CDR3 here is CASSSYSYNEQFF. CDR3 sequence (DNA): TGTGCCAGCAGTTCGTACTCCTACAATGAGCAGTTCTTC. This chain uses TRBV27 with TRBJ2-1; D is undetermined. The CDR3 has 13 residues. V lost 4 bases, J lost 0 bases, and 4 bases lay in between. Germline lookup yields CDR1 MNHEY and CDR2 SMNVEV (reference sequence).

This chain connects TRBV5-5 to TRBJ2-6, with D tentatively TRBD2 (5 bases). CDR3 length: 16 residues. Germline-derived CDR1 and CDR2 are SGHKS and YYEKEE (reference sequence). V lost 0 bases to trimming and J lost 1 base, with 8 bases between them. CDR3 loop: CASSLAVASGANVLTF. The CDR3 nucleotides are TGTGCCAGCAGCTTGGCCGTAGCGTCTGGGGCCAACGTCCTGACTTTC.

The rearrangement uses TRBV7-2 and TRBJ1-4; unclear D gene. V was pared by 3 bases and J by 10 bases, with 18 bases between. Germline CDR1 and CDR2: SGHTA and FQGNSA. There are 15 residues in the CDR3. CDR3 nucleotide sequence: TGTGCCAGCAGCTTTTCAGTTTCAGCTCCGGTAAAACTGTTTTTT. As protein: CASSFSVSAPVKLFF.

CDR3 nucleotide sequence: TGTGCCAGCAGCCAAAACAGGGGCTCCTACGAGCAGTACTTC. Translating it yields CASSQNRGSYEQYF. The V and J genes are TRBV3-1 and TRBJ2-7, with TRBD1 matching 7 bases. Germline V gene sequence: CDR1 LGHDT, CDR2 YNNKEL (reference sequence). The CDR3 has 14 amino acids. V shed 2 bases and J 0 bases; nucleotides not matched to a gene: 1.

The V gene is TRBV5-1, the J gene TRBJ2-1; D tentatively fits TRBD1 or TRBD2 (5 bases each). There are 17 residues in the CDR3. Trimming took 3 bases from V and 4 from J, leaving 20 bases between them. CDR1 and CDR2 from the germline V gene are SGHRS and YFSETQ. Written as DNA, the CDR3 is TGCGCCAGCAGCTCCATACGGCTGGGGGACCCTTACAATGAGCAGTTCTTC. Protein sequence: CASSSIRLGDPYNEQFF.

This clonotype was seen a few times. This chain connects TRBV6-5 to TRBJ1-2; the D is unclear. V dropped 5 bases and J dropped 5 bases, with 9 bases sitting between them. CDR3 length: 12 residues. Germline V gene data show CDR1 as MNHEY and CDR2 as SVGAGI. The CDR3 spells CASSRDGYGYTF. CDR3 DNA sequence: TGTGCCAGCAGTCGCGACGGATATGGCTACACCTTC.

This clonotype was detected a few times. J is TRBJ1-2 and V is TRBV7-2, with 7 nucleotides matching TRBD1. The V segment lost 4 bases and the J segment 7 bases; nucleotides outside the gene matches: 9. This CDR3 has 14 amino acids. CDR1 and CDR2 from the germline V gene are SGHTA and FQGNSA. The CDR3 is CASSSRGYWSGYTF. In DNA form, the CDR3 reads TGTGCCAGCAGCTCCAGGGGGTACTGGAGTGGCTACACCTTC.

This clonotype appeared a few times. The chain is built from TRBV6-5 and TRBJ2-7; no reliable D call. The germline V gene encodes CDR1 MNHEY and CDR2 SVGAGI. The V end was cut by 4 bases, the J end by 0 bases, with 10 bases between. The CDR3 has 14 amino acids. CDR3 sequence (DNA): TGTGCCAGCAGTTCCGGAGTAAGCTCCTACGAGCAGTACTTC. Translation: CASSSGVSSYEQYF.

This clonotype was found a few times. The chain couples TRBV5-1 to TRBJ1-3; 8 nucleotides align to TRBD1. In germline, CDR1 is SGHRS, CDR2 YFSETQ. The CDR3 has 18 amino acids. The ends lost 2 bases at V and 0 bases at J; junction bases unmatched: 10. In DNA, the CDR3 is TGCGCCAGCAGCTTAAACCGACAGGGGTCGTACTCTGGAAACACCATATATTTT. This sequence encodes CASSLNRQGSYSGNTIYF.

The J gene is TRBJ2-5, the V gene TRBV5-5, with 11 positions matching TRBD2. This CDR3 region has 16 residues. In germline, CDR1 is SGHKS, CDR2 YYEKEE (reference sequence). Trimming cost V 1 base and J 2 bases; bases outside gene matches: 4. CDR3 sequence (DNA): TGTGCCAGCAGCTTGACGCTAGCGGGAGGACAAGAGACCCAGTACTTC. This translates into CASSLTLAGGQETQYF.

This chain joins TRBV20-1 and TRBJ2-7; tentatively, D is TRBD2 (5 bases). V was shortened by 1 base and J by 0 bases, with 7 bases between the two germline ends. CDR1 and CDR2 (germline): DFQATT, SNEGSKA (reference sequence). CDR3 size: 13 residues. CDR3 coding DNA: TGCAGTGCTAGAGCGGGATACTCCTACGAGCAGTACTTC. Residues: CSARAGYSYEQYF.